Presented here are 11 T cell receptor beta chains from one specimen sequenced in a study of blood T cells in healthy people across ages. A second PCR, run for 7 to 11 cycles, used a sample-barcoded 5' primer plus a J-beta primer mix. TCRdb reprocessed the 5' RACE reads with MiXCR, giving one entry per CDR3 protein. This table holds 1.5 million to 2 million distinct CDR3 sequences, about 35% found once. Sequencing used blood. The source is a woman aged 25 to 39 in good health.

V usage is TRBV6-1 and J usage is TRBJ2-3; D perhaps matches TRBD2 (6 bases). The length of the CDR3 is 15 residues. Between the trimmed V and J ends, which lost 2 bases and 2 bases, there was a span of 11 bases. The V gene's germline CDR1 is MNHNS and CDR2 SASEGT. CDR3 in amino acids: CASSELATPTDTQYF. The DNA of the CDR3 is TGTGCCAGCAGTGAACTAGCGACCCCCACAGATACGCAGTATTTT.

In this sample, this clonotype turned up a few times. The V and J genes are TRBV11-1 and TRBJ2-7, with D perhaps TRBD2 (7 bases). This CDR3 spans 18 amino acids. With 1 base removed from V and 0 bases from J, the gap between germline ends came to 19 bases. Germline V CDR1 and CDR2: SGHAT, FQDESV (reference sequence). CDR3 DNA sequence: TGTGCCAGCAGCTTAGTTCCAATCGGCGGGGGCTTCTCCTACGAGCAGTACTTC. This codes for CASSLVPIGGGFSYEQYF.

The rearrangement links TRBV4-1 to TRBJ1-2; 7 bases match TRBD1. The CDR3 contains 15 residues. After removal of 2 bases from V and 3 bases from J, the junction contained 6 bases not matched to a gene. Germline V gene sequence: CDR1 MGHRA, CDR2 YSYEKL. DNA of the CDR3: TGCGCCAGCAGCCAACAAACAGGGGACGACTATGGCTACACCTTC. Its protein product is CASSQQTGDDYGYTF.

The chain has TRBV7-8 and TRBJ2-5; TRBD1 matches at 7 bases. V lost 5 bases and J lost 5; bases outside the gene matches: 8. The CDR3 runs 14 residues. CDR1 and CDR2 (germline): SGHVS, FQNEAQ. CDR3: CASSRGQVHETQYF. In nucleotides, the CDR3 is TGTGCCAGCAGCCGCGGACAGGTGCATGAGACCCAGTACTTC.

On this clonotype itself: A clone one base away is much larger, so this may be a read error. V gene TRBV5-4 combines with J gene TRBJ2-1; D is possibly TRBD1 (5 bases). The germline CDR1 and CDR2 sequences are SGHNT and YYREEE (reference sequence). V was shortened by 4 bases and J by 0 bases, with 11 bases between the two germline ends. The CDR3 length is 15 residues. CDR3 bases: TGTGCCAGCAGCCCAGGGATGCGCTCCTACAATGAGCAGTTCTTC. This sequence encodes CASSPGMRSYNEQFF.

The J gene is TRBJ1-5, the V gene TRBV20-1; no clear D gene. Trimming cost V 2 bases and J 4 bases, with 21 bases left between them. Germline CDR1 and CDR2: DFQATT and SNEGSKA (reference sequence). This CDR3 is built from 17 residues. CDR3 in amino acids: CSARLTASVNRNQPQHF. The CDR3 coding sequence is TGCAGTGCTAGATTAACTGCTTCGGTGAACCGTAATCAGCCCCAGCATTTT.

V is TRBV5-1 and J is TRBJ1-4; D is unresolved. V was cut by 3 bases and J by 8 bases, with 14 bases left in between. The germline gives CDR1 SGHRS, CDR2 YFSETQ. The CDR3 covers 14 residues. CDR3 amino acids: CASSSAGDGEKLFF. The CDR3 DNA reads TGCGCCAGCAGCTCCGCCGGAGACGGCGAAAAACTGTTTTTT.

The sample holds one count of this clonotype. The V gene is TRBV30, the J gene TRBJ2-7, with TRBD2 identical over 7 bases. The trim removed 4 bases at V and 2 bases at J, leaving 11 bases unmatched. In germline, CDR1 is GTSNPN, CDR2 SVGIG (reference sequence). The CDR3 contains 15 residues. For the CDR3, the DNA is TGTGCCTGGACCAAAGGTTCGGGAGGAGCCTACGAGCAGTACTTC. As protein: CAWTKGSGGAYEQYF.

The chain is built from TRBV2 and TRBJ2-1, with D unresolved. Germline CDR1 is SNHLY and CDR2 is FYNNEI. This CDR3 spans 14 amino acids. Trimming left V 6 bases short and J 5 bases short, with 14 bases between. Here the CDR3 reads CASRGTFLNNEQFF. CDR3 in DNA: TGTGCCAGCAGGGGTACCTTTCTGAACAATGAGCAGTTCTTC.

Concerning this clonotype itself: The junction differs from germline at one of its ends, possibly a read error. The V gene is TRBV20-1, the J gene TRBJ2-3, with TRBD2 as a possible D gene (7 bases). This CDR3 is built from 15 residues. Germline V lookup: CDR1 DFQATT, CDR2 SNEGSKA (reference sequence). The CDR3 region is CSARDQGGVTDTQYF. The CDR3 DNA reads as TGCAGTGCCAGAGATCAAGGGGGGGTCACAGATACGCAGTATTTT.

In this sample, this clonotype turned up once. The chain has TRBV5-5 and TRBJ2-7, with D possibly matching TRBD1 (6 bases). V lost 7 bases, J lost 4 bases, and 15 bases lay in between. The CDR3 has 13 amino acids. Germline loops: CDR1 SGHKS, CDR2 YYEKEE (reference sequence). The CDR3 DNA sequence: TGTGCCAGCCACCAGGACAGAGCTTACGAGCAGTACTTC. It codes for CASHQDRAYEQYF.